This passage covers 32 T cell receptor beta chains from one sample sequenced in a study of tumor-infiltrating lymphocytes in oesophageal squamous cell carcinoma. One entry per CDR3 protein results from TCRdb running MiXCR on the PCR reads. Here the sample spans some 21,000 distinct CDR3 sequences, 40% to 45% being singletons. The sequenced sample consisted of normal esophageal tissue next to the tumor. All receptors derive from a male donor with esophageal squamous cell carcinoma.

A few counts support this clonotype. The chain couples TRBV7-3 to TRBJ2-5; D is perhaps TRBD1 (6 bases). This CDR3 is 16 amino acids long. V gave up 5 bases and J gave up 4 bases, with 20 bases separating them. Germline V lookup: CDR1 SGHTA, CDR2 FQGTGA. The CDR3 protein is CASSRVGANPRETQYF. In DNA, the CDR3 is TGTGCCAGCAGCCGGGTGGGGGCCAACCCCCGAGAGACCCAGTACTTC.

This clonotype was observed at least ten times. This clone may be a read error of a much larger clone one base away. The V gene is TRBV7-9, the J gene TRBJ2-7, with D unclear. Germline V gives CDR1 SEHNR, CDR2 FQNEAQ (reference sequence). The V end was cut by 2 bases, the J end by 7 bases, with 18 bases between. The CDR3 loop spans 15 amino acids. CDR3 bases: TGTGCCAGCAGCTTAAGCGAGAGCTCCTACAATGAGCAGTACTTC. The encoded protein is CASSLSESSYNEQYF.

The chain couples TRBV7-9 to TRBJ2-5; TRBD2 aligns across 11 bases. The end of the DNA is better explained by TRBJ2-1, so the J call may be wrong. CDR3 length: 16 amino acids. Germline CDR1 SEHNR, CDR2 FQNEAQ (reference sequence). The DNA of the CDR3 is TGTGCCAGCGCCCCGGATAGCGGGGGGGGAAACAATGAGCAGTTCTTC. It codes for CASAPDSGGGNNEQFF.

By frequency in the sample, this clonotype is medium-sized. The chain has TRBV7-8 and TRBJ2-7; 7 bases fit TRBD1. This CDR3 comprises 15 residues. V gave up 2 bases and J gave up 3 bases; unmatched junction bases: 7. Germline CDR1 and CDR2: SGHVS and FQNEAQ. In DNA, the CDR3 is TGTGCCAGCAGCTTATTACAGGGGCTTATCTACGAGCAGTACTTC. This encodes CASSLLQGLIYEQYF.

At least ten counts were recorded for this clonotype. Given a much more abundant clone one base away, this may be a read error. The CDR3 DNA is TGTGCCAGCAGCCCCGGGACTAGCGGGAGCGATGAGCAGTACTTC. Its translation: CASSPGTSGSDEQYF. V usage is TRBV7-9 and J usage is TRBJ2-5; 14 bases fit TRBD2. Germline trimming cut 5 bases from V and 11 bases from J; bases unmatched to any gene: 10. The CDR3 has 15 amino acids. Per germline, CDR1 SEHNR and CDR2 FQNEAQ (reference sequence).

This clonotype was seen just once. The chain couples TRBV4-1 to TRBJ2-7, with D possibly being TRBD2 (6 bases). V was cut by 4 bases and J by 0 bases, with 13 bases left in between. Per germline, CDR1 MGHRA and CDR2 YSYEKL. The CDR3 has 15 residues. The CDR3 DNA follows: TGCGCCAGCAGCCGAGACGGACTAAGCTCCTACGAGCAGTACTTC. Encoded protein: CASSRDGLSSYEQYF.

In the case of this clonotype: The junction shows a germline mismatch at one end, possibly a read error. CDR3 residues: CASNSMTGSNSPLHF. CDR3 nucleotide sequence: TGTGCCAGCAACTCGATGACAGGGAGCAATTCACCCCTCCACTTC. The chain joins TRBV7-2 to TRBJ2-5; 7 bases are shared with TRBD1. CDR3 size: 15 residues. In germline, CDR1 is SGHTA, CDR2 FQGNSA.

This clonotype was observed many times. The gene calls are TRBV4-2 and TRBJ2-1; possible D gene TRBD1, 5 bases. The J call may be mistaken, given a closer DNA end match to TRBJ2-7. Germline values: CDR1 LGHNA, CDR2 YNFKEQ. CDR3 length equals 15 residues. The CDR3 nucleotides are TGTGCCAGCAGCCAAGATAGGGGCACGAACAATGAGCAGTACTTC. The encoded protein is CASSQDRGTNNEQYF.

This chain joins TRBV7-6 and TRBJ2-3, with TRBD1 matching over 7 bases. Germline assignment: CDR1 SGHVS and CDR2 FNYEAQ. CDR3 length: 15 amino acids. Trimming removed 5 bases from V and 1 base from J; junction bases left unmatched: 6. The CDR3 spells CASSPRQGGTDTQYF. In nucleotides, the CDR3 is TGTGCCAGCAGCCCCAGACAGGGAGGCACAGATACGCAGTATTTT.

This clonotype occurred a few times. The chain carries TRBV15 and TRBJ2-1, with D possibly matching TRBD1 (6 bases). The closer fit of TRBJ2-7 to the DNA end suggests the J call may be wrong. The CDR3 is 14 amino acids. Germline-derived CDR1 and CDR2 are LNHNV and YYDKDF (reference sequence). The DNA for the CDR3 is TGTGCCACCAGCAGAGCTGCCGCAGGGGTAGAGCAGTACTTC. Amino acids: CATSRAAAGVEQYF.

V gene TRBV7-2 combines with J gene TRBJ2-2; D may match TRBD1 or TRBD2 (5 bases each). V lost 5 bases and J 0 bases, leaving 16 bases between the germline ends. This CDR3 has 17 residues. Germline V gene data show CDR1 as SGHTA and CDR2 as FQGNSA. Here the CDR3 reads CASSPWGHSANTGELFF. CDR3 DNA: TGTGCCAGCAGCCCGTGGGGCCATAGCGCGAACACCGGGGAGCTGTTTTTT.

This clonotype was seen ten or more times. The chain joins TRBV10-3 to TRBJ2-2; no clear D. V was trimmed by 3 bases and J by 2 bases, leaving 1 base between them. The CDR3 loop spans 12 amino acids. In germline, CDR1 is ENHRY, CDR2 SYGVKD. The CDR3 spells CAISENTGELFF. As DNA, the CDR3 is TGTGCCATCAGTGAAAACACCGGGGAGCTGTTTTTT.

In this sample, this clonotype turned up many times. The J gene is TRBJ2-3, the V gene TRBV24-1; D is perhaps TRBD2 (6 bases). Trimming left V 4 bases short and J 2 bases short, with 15 bases between. The CDR3 loop spans 16 amino acids. Germline CDR1 is KGHDR and CDR2 is SFDVKD. Written as DNA, the CDR3 is TGTGCCACCAGTGAACCTACTAGCCGGTTCACAGATACGCAGTATTTT. Translated, it gives CATSEPTSRFTDTQYF.

This clonotype has ten or more counts. The genes are TRBV28 and TRBJ2-5; D may be TRBD1 (6 bases). The CDR3 extends over 14 amino acids. CDR1 and CDR2 from the germline V gene are MDHEN and SYDVKM. V shed 8 bases and J shed 4 bases, with 17 bases lying between them. The CDR3 here is CASGSRGYRETQYF. The DNA of the CDR3 is TGTGCCAGCGGTTCAAGGGGGTACAGAGAGACCCAGTACTTC. Combining the CDR3 with reference TRBV28 and TRBJ2-5 gives the whole variable domain DVKVTQSSRYLVKRTGEKVFLECVQDMDHENMFWYRQDPGLGLRLIYFSYDVKMKEKGDIPEGYSVSREKKERFSLILESASTNQTSMYLCASGSRGYRETQYFGPGTRLLVL.

This clonotype was detected only a few times. The rearrangement joins TRBV9 to TRBJ2-4; D could derive from TRBD1 or TRBD2 (5 bases each). The J call is doubtful: the DNA matches TRBJ2-1 better. Germline CDR1 reads SGDLS; CDR2 reads YYNGEE. This CDR3 is built from 16 residues. The CDR3, as DNA: TGTGCCAGCAGCGTACGGGGCGGGTTTATTTACAATGAGCAGTTCTTC. Its protein product is CASSVRGGFIYNEQFF.

This clonotype was recorded a few times. The gene calls are TRBV28 and TRBJ2-7; unclear D gene. TRBJ1-2 explains the end of the DNA better; the J call may be wrong. Germline CDR1 is MDHEN and CDR2 is SYDVKM. The CDR3 spans 12 residues. The CDR3 here is CASSPPGFGYTF. Written as DNA, the CDR3 is TGTGCCAGCAGTCCCCCGGGGTTTGGCTACACCTTC.

This clonotype was recorded a few times. The conserved phenylalanine or tryptophan is not found at the CDR3 terminus, so this likely reflects a read error. The DNA is omitted, as the CDR3 cannot be located on it reliably, and the CDR3 follows TCRdb's listing. The chain links TRBV6-1 to TRBJ2-7; the table assigns TRBD1, which was not confirmed against the DNA. Counting both end residues, the CDR3 totals 8 amino acids. CDR1 and CDR2 (germline): MNHNS, SASEGT. This CDR3 reads CASRSPGT.

Comment on this clonotype: Here the CDR3 omits its conserved ending phenylalanine or tryptophan, so a read error is the likely source. The DNA is omitted, as the CDR3 cannot be located on it reliably, and the CDR3 follows TCRdb's listing. This chain links TRBV7-9 with TRBJ2-6; TRBD1 is the table's D call and was not checked against the DNA. From its first to its last residue, the CDR3 has 16 amino acids. The V gene's germline CDR1 is SEHNR and CDR2 FQNEAQ (reference sequence). The CDR3 is CASSLVGSSYEQYFGA.

This clonotype has at least ten counts. The rearrangement links TRBV18 to TRBJ2-5; D not resolved. V lost 5 bases to trimming and J lost 3 bases, with 4 bases between them. Per germline, CDR1 KGHSH and CDR2 LQKENI. The CDR3 runs 11 residues. CDR3 amino acids: CASSSEETQYF. CDR3 nucleotides: TGTGCCAGCTCATCGGAAGAGACCCAGTACTTC.

This clonotype has at least ten counts. This chain connects TRBV18 to TRBJ1-2, with D hard to call. Germline values: CDR1 KGHSH, CDR2 LQKENI. V lost 2 bases to trimming and J lost 7 bases, with 14 bases between them. This CDR3 spans 14 amino acids. The CDR3 region has the DNA TGTGCCAGCTCACCATTGGGGAAAAGCGGTGGCTACACCTTC. This gives the protein CASSPLGKSGGYTF.

This clonotype was seen a few times. J is TRBJ1-4 and V is TRBV4-2; 10 bases match TRBD1. CDR1 and CDR2 from the germline V gene are LGHNA and YNFKEQ. Trimming at V came to 5 bases and at J to 0 bases, leaving 6 bases not matched to a gene. The CDR3 contains 17 residues. The CDR3 loop is CASSSGQGPATNEKLFF. CDR3 sequence (DNA): TGTGCCAGCAGCTCGGGACAGGGGCCAGCAACTAATGAAAAACTGTTTTTT.

Turning to this clonotype: Since no conserved phenylalanine or tryptophan closes the CDR3, a read error is the likely cause. Because the CDR3's place on the DNA is in doubt, the DNA is left out and the CDR3 is given as listed by TCRdb. V and J are TRBV7-2 and TRBJ2-3; the table's D call, TRBD1, has no DNA check behind it. Germline CDR1 and CDR2: SGHTA and FQGNSA. The CDR3 is 17 residues long, ends included. The CDR3 region is CASSLEQGDYNEQFFGP.

In its sample, this clonotype was seen a few times. Just one base apart from a much larger clone, this may be a read error. CDR3 in DNA: TGCGCCAGCAGCTTATCTAGACAGGGGGACACCGGGGAGCTGTATTTT. Translating it yields CASSLSRQGDTGELYF. V and J are TRBV5-1 and TRBJ2-3; TRBD1 matches 9 bases. CDR3 length: 16 amino acids. Germline assignment: CDR1 SGHRS and CDR2 YFSETQ. The V segment lost 2 bases and the J segment 14 bases; nucleotides outside the gene matches: 18.

This clonotype showed up many times. This chain uses TRBV10-1 with TRBJ2-2, with D unclear. This CDR3 has 12 residues. Germline CDR1 and CDR2: WNHNN and SYGVQD (reference sequence). Trimming cost V 3 bases and J 8 bases, with 7 bases left between them. In DNA, the CDR3 is TGCGCCAGCAGTGACCTATCGGGGGAGCTGTTTTTT. Encoded protein: CASSDLSGELFF.

This clonotype has more than one count but fewer than ten. The chain uses TRBV4-1 and TRBJ1-4; 8 nucleotides match TRBD1. Germline V gives CDR1 MGHRA, CDR2 YSYEKL. CDR3 length equals 16 residues. With 5 bases clipped from V and 3 bases from J, the junction kept 8 bases outside the gene matches. The CDR3 here is CASSTRTGLSNEKLFF. DNA for the CDR3: TGCGCCAGCAGCACACGGACAGGGCTCTCTAATGAAAAACTGTTTTTT.

The chain joins TRBV7-9 to TRBJ2-1, with 7 bases lining up with TRBD2. The J call may be in error: the DNA end matches TRBJ2-7 better. This CDR3 contains 15 residues. Looked up from germline, CDR1 is SEHNR and CDR2 is FQNEAQ (reference sequence). The CDR3 loop is CASSSQRDATYEQYF. In nucleotides, the CDR3 is TGTGCCAGCAGCTCACAGCGGGATGCTACCTACGAGCAGTACTTC.

This chain links TRBV7-2 with TRBJ2-4; possible D gene TRBD2, 6 bases. Trimming stripped 4 bases from V and 0 bases from J, with 10 bases between. The CDR3 spans 15 residues. Germline lookup yields CDR1 SGHTA and CDR2 FQGNSA. CDR3 sequence reads: CASSYEGLAKNIQYF. CDR3 sequence (DNA): TGTGCCAGCAGCTATGAGGGACTAGCCAAAAACATTCAGTACTTC.

This rearrangement joins TRBV11-2 to TRBJ2-7; possible D gene TRBD2, 8 bases. The better agreement between TRBJ2-5 and the DNA end casts doubt on the J call. The CDR3 runs to 16 residues. In germline, CDR1 is SGHAT, CDR2 FQNNGV. CDR3 loop: CASSPDSGTRGETQYF. The CDR3 DNA reads as TGTGCCAGCAGCCCGGATAGCGGGACCAGGGGGGAGACCCAGTACTTC.

This clonotype has just a few counts. Being one base from a much bigger clone, this may be a read error. This chain connects TRBV11-2 to TRBJ2-1; TRBD2 might be the D (6 bases). The DNA end lines up better with TRBJ2-7; the J call may be wrong. The CDR3 runs 13 residues. Germline-derived CDR1 and CDR2 are SGHAT and FQNNGV. The CDR3 reads CASSFAGYNEQYF. CDR3 DNA sequence: TGTGCCAGCAGCTTTGCGGGATACAATGAGCAGTACTTC.

The chain carries TRBV6-4 and TRBJ2-3; 8 nucleotides line up with TRBD2. V lost 0 bases to trimming and J lost 4 bases; unmatched junction nucleotides: 6. Per germline, CDR1 MRHNA and CDR2 SNTAGT. The CDR3 contains 16 residues. DNA of the CDR3: TGTGCCAGCAGTGACTCTGACCGGGGGGGCCCAGATACGCAGTATTTT. Translation gives CASSDSDRGGPDTQYF.

This clonotype was detected once. The V gene is TRBV6-1, the J gene TRBJ2-7; D unresolved. Germline assignment: CDR1 MNHNS and CDR2 SASEGT. Trimming shortened V by 3 bases and J by 0 bases, and 12 bases separated the two germline ends. This CDR3 contains 15 residues. The CDR3 DNA follows: TGTGCCAGCAGTGACTTATGGGGTTCCTCCTACGAGCAGTACTTC. Translating it yields CASSDLWGSSYEQYF.

The chain combines TRBV4-1 with TRBJ2-7; D call uncertain. The DNA end is more similar to TRBJ1-2, so the J call may be wrong. In germline, CDR1 is MGHRA, CDR2 YSYEKL. The CDR3 extends over 16 amino acids. The DNA for the CDR3 is TGCGCCAGCAGCCAAGAGGAAGGCACCTGGGGCTATGGCTACACCTTC. Encoded protein: CASSQEEGTWGYGYTF.